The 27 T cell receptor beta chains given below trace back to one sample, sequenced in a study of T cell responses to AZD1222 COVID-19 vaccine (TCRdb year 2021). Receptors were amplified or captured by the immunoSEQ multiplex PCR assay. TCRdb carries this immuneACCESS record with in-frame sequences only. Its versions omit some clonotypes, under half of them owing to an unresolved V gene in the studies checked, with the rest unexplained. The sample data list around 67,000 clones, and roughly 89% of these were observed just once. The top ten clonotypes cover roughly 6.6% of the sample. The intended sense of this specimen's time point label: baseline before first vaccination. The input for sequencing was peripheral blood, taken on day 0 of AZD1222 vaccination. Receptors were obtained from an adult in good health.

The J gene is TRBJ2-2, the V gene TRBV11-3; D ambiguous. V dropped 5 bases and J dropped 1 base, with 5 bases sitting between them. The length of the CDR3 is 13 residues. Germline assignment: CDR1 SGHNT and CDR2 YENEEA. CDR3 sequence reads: CASSQQNTGELFF. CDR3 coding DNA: TGTGCCAGCAGCCAACAGAACACCGGGGAGCTGTTTTTT.

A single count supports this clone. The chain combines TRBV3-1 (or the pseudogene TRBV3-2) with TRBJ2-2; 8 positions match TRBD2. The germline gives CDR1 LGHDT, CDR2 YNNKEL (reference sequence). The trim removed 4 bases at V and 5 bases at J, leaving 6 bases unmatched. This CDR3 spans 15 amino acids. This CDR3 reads CASSPGGAGTGELFF. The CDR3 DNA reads TGTGCCAGCAGCCCCGGGGGGGCGGGGACCGGGGAGCTGTTTTTT.

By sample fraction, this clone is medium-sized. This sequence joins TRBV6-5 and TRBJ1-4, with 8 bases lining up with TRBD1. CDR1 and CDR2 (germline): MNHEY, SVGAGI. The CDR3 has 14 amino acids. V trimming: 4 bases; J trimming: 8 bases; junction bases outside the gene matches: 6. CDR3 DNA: TGTGCCAGCAGTTCCGCAGGGGGCGAAGAAAAACTGTTTTTT. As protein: CASSSAGGEEKLFF.

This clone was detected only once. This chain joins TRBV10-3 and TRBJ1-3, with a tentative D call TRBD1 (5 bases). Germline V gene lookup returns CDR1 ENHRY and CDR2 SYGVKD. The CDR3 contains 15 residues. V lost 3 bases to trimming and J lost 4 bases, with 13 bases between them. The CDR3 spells CAISDGRVAGNTIYF. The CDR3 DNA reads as TGTGCCATCAGTGATGGCAGGGTCGCAGGAAACACCATATATTTT.

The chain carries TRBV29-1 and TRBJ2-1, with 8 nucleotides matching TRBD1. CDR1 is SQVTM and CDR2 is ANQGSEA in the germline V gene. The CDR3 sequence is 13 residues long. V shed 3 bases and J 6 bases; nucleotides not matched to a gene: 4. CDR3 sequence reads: CSVDRQGTNEQFF. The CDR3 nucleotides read TGCAGCGTTGATCGACAGGGGACCAATGAGCAGTTCTTC.

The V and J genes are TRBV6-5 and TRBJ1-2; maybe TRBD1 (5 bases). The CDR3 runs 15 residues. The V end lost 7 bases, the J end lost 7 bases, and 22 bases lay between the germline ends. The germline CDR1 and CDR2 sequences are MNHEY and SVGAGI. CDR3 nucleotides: TGTGCCAGCACCCGCCGAGAACAGGTCTACTCTGGCTACACCTTC. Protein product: CASTRREQVYSGYTF.

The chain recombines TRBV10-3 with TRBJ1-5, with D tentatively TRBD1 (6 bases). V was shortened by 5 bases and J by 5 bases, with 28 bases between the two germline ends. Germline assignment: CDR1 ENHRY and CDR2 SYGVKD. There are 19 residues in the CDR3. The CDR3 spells CAISRRQVVVCLGDQPQHF. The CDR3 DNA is TGTGCCATCAGTAGACGACAGGTCGTCGTATGTCTGGGAGATCAGCCCCAGCATTTT.

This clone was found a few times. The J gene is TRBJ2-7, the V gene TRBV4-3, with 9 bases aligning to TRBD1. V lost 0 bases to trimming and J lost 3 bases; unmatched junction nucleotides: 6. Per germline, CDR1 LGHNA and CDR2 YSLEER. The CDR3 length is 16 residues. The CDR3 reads CASSQDSGQGIYEQYF. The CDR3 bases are TGCGCCAGCAGCCAAGATTCGGGACAGGGTATCTACGAGCAGTACTTC.

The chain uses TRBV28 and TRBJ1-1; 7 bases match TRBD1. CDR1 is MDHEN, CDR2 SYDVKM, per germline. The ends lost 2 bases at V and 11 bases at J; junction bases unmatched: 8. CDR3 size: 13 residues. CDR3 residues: CASSLRGRMGAFF. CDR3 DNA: TGTGCCAGCAGTTTAAGGGGGCGCATGGGGGCTTTCTTT.

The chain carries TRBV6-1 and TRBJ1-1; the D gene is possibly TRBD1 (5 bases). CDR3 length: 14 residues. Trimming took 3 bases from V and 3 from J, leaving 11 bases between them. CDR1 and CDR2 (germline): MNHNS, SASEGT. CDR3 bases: TGTGCCAGCAGTGACAGGGACGCGGACACTGAAGCTTTCTTT. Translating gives CASSDRDADTEAFF.

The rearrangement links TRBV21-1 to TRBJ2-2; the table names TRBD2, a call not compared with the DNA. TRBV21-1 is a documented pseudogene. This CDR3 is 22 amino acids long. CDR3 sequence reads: CASSKVGRELTNAKTVVGELFF. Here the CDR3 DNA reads TGTGCCAGCAGCAAAGTTGGAAGGGAGTTAACCAACGCCAAGACCGTTGTCGGGGAGCTGTTTTTT.

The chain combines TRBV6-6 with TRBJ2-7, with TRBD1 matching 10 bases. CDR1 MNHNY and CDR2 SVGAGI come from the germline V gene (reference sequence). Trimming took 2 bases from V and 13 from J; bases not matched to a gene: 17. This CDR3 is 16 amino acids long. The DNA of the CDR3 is TGTGCCAGCAGTTACCCGGGACAGGGGAGCGCAAGTAGACCTTACTTC. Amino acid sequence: CASSYPGQGSASRPYF.

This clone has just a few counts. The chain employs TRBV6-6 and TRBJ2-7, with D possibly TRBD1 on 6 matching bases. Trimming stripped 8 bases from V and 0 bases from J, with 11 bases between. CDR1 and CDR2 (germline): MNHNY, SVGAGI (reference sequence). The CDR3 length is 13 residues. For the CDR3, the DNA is TGTGCCAGCGGTACAGGGTTCTCCTACGAGCAGTACTTC. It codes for CASGTGFSYEQYF.

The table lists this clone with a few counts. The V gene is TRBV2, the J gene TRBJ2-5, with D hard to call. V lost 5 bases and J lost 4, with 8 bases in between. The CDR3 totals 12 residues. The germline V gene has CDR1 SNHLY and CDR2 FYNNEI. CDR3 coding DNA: TGTGCCAGCAGTAAGGAAGGAGAGACCCAGTACTTC. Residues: CASSKEGETQYF.

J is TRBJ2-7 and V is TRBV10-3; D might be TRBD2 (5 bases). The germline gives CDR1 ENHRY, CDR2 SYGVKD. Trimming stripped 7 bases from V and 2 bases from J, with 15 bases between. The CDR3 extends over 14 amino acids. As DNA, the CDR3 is TGTGCCATCATCCCGGACGGGAACGCCTACGAGCAGTACTTC. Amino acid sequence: CAIIPDGNAYEQYF.

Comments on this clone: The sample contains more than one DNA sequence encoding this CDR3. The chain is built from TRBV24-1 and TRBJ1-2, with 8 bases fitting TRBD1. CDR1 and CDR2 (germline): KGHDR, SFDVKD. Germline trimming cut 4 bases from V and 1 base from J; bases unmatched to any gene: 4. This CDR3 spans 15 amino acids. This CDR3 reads CATSDPGQGNYGYTF. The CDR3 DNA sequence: TGTGCCACCAGTGACCCCGGACAGGGTAACTATGGCTACACCTTC.

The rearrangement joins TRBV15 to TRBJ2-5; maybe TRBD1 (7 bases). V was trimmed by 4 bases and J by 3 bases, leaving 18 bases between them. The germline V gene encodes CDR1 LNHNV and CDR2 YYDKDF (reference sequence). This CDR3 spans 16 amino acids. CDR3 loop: CATSNPGGQSEETQYF. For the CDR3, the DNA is TGTGCCACCAGCAACCCCGGGGGACAGTCCGAAGAGACCCAGTACTTC.

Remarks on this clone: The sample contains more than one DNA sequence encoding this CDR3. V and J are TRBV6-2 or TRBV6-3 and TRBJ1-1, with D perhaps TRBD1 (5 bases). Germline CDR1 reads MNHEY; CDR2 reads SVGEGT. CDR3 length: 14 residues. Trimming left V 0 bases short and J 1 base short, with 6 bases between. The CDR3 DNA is TGTGCCAGCAGTTACTCGGGGGGGAACACTGAAGCTTTCTTT. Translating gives CASSYSGGNTEAFF.

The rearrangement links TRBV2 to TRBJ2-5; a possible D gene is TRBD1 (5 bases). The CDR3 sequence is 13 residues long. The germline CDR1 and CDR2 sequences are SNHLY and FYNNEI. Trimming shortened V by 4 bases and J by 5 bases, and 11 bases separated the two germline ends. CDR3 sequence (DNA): TGTGCCAGCAGTGGGACACTCAGGGAGACCCAGTACTTC. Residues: CASSGTLRETQYF.

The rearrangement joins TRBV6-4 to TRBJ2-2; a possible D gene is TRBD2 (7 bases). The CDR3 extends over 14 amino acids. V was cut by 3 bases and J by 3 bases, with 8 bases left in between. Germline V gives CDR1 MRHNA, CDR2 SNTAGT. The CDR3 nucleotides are TGTGCCAGCAGTGAGGGGGGGCACACCGGGGAGCTGTTTTTT. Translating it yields CASSEGGHTGELFF.

The CDR3 sequence: CASSQGQGMSEQYF. DNA for the CDR3: TGTGCCAGCAGCCAGGGACAGGGTATGAGCGAGCAGTACTTC. This sequence joins TRBV7-2 and TRBJ2-7, with 9 bases aligning to TRBD1. The CDR3 totals 14 residues. J was trimmed by 6 bases and V by 5 bases; bases with no gene match: 8. Germline V CDR1 and CDR2: SGHTA, FQGNSA.

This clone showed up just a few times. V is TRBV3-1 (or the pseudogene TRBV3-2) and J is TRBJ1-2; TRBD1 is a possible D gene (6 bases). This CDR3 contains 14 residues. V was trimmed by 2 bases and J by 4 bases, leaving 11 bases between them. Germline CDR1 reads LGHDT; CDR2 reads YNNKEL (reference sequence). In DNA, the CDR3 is TGTGCCAGCAGCCAAAGAGGGGGGGTCTATGGCTACACCTTC. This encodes CASSQRGGVYGYTF.

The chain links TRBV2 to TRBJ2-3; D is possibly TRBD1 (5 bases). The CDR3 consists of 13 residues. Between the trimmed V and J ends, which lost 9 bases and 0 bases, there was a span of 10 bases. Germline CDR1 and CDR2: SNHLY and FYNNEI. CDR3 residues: CARGGASTDTQYF. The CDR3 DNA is TGTGCCAGAGGTGGGGCTAGCACAGATACGCAGTATTTT.

The CDR3 sequence is CASSLRQGNGYTF. The CDR3, as DNA: TGTGCCAGCAGTTTGAGACAGGGGAATGGCTACACCTTC. The rearrangement joins TRBV12-3 or TRBV12-4 to TRBJ1-2; 8 bases are shared with TRBD1. The CDR3 has 13 amino acids. V was pared by 3 bases and J by 6 bases, with 3 bases of the junction left unmatched.

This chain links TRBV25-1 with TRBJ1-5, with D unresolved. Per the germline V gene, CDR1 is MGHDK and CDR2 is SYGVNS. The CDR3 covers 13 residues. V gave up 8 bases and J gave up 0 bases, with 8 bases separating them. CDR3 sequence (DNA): TGTGCCAGCGGGGATTATAGCAATCAGCCCCAGCATTTT. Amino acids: CASGDYSNQPQHF.

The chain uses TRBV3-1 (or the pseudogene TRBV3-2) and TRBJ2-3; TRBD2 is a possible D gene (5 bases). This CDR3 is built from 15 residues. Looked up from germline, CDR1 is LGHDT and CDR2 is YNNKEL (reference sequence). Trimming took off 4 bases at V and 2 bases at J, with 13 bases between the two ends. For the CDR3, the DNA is TGTGCCAGCAGCCCCCTAGCCGTTGTCACAGATACGCAGTATTTT. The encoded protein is CASSPLAVVTDTQYF.

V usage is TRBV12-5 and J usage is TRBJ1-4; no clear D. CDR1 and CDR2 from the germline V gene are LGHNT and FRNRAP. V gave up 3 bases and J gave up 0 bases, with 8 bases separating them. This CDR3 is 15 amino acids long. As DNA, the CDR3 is TGTGCTAGTGGTTTCGGGAAAGCAACTAATGAAAAACTGTTTTTT. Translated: CASGFGKATNEKLFF.